This is a list of T cell receptor beta chains from one sample in a study of cytomegalovirus exposure and HLA in healthy donors. Produced via immunoSEQ multiplex PCR; TCRdb's table is partial and in-frame only. The sample contains some 210,000 clones, about 77% of which appear only once. The sample comprised PBMCs. Receptors originate from a woman in her 30s in good health and CMV-seropositive. The CDR3 runs from the conserved cysteine through the conserved F or W. A D gene is named only where the DNA matches it firmly. Rows give clone size only sometimes, using once, few, many, or a class for an expanded clone.

d_call clone_size j_call v_call cdr3_aa cdr3_nt
- - TRBJ2-5 TRBV21-1 CASSKVWGGETQYF TGTGCCAGCAGCAAAGTTTGGGGGGGGGAGACCCAGTACTTC
TRBD2 - TRBJ2-3 TRBV27 CASSLGLAGVADTQYF TGTGCCAGCAGTTTAGGGCTAGCGGGAGTGGCAGATACGCAGTATTTT
- once TRBJ2-7 TRBV29-1 CSAGEYYEQYF TGCAGCGCCGGGGAATACTACGAGCAGTACTTC
TRBD2 - TRBJ2-7 TRBV29-1 CSVLAGGSSYEQYF TGCAGCGTTCTAGCGGGGGGCAGCTCCTACGAGCAGTACTTC
- - TRBJ1-2 TRBV15 CATSRDGGQTYGYTF TGTGCCACCAGCAGAGATGGAGGACAGACCTATGGCTACACCTTC
- - TRBJ2-3 TRBV15 CATSTNGDTQYF TGTGCCACCAGTACGAACGGGGATACGCAGTATTTT
- few TRBJ2-1 TRBV30 CAWAKDSLTYNEQFF TGTGCCTGGGCTAAGGACAGTTTAACCTACAATGAGCAGTTCTTC
TRBD2 - TRBJ2-7 TRBV7-2 CASSYREGNYEQYF TGTGCCAGCAGCTACCGGGAGGGGAACTACGAGCAGTACTTC
TRBD2 - TRBJ2-3 TRBV28 CASSPTGLAGDKDTQYF TGTGCCAGCAGCCCGACCGGACTAGCGGGAGATAAAGATACGCAGTATTTT
TRBD2 few TRBJ2-2 TRBV10-3 CAIRKGLAGVVAGELFF TGTGCCATCAGAAAGGGACTAGCGGGAGTGGTGGCCGGGGAGCTGTTTTTT
TRBD1 - TRBJ1-1 TRBV7-9 CASSLGQGRTEAFF TGTGCCAGCAGCCTCGGACAGGGGAGGACTGAAGCTTTCTTT
TRBD2 few TRBJ2-2 TRBV6-4 CASSVTSGKGELFF TGTGCCAGCAGTGTGACTAGCGGGAAAGGGGAGCTGTTTTTT
TRBD2 - TRBJ2-3 TRBV19 CASSMRLAGGSNTDTQYF TGTGCCAGTAGTATGCGACTAGCGGGAGGAAGTAACACAGATACGCAGTATTTT
TRBD2 once TRBJ2-1 TRBV30 CAWSSGGSSYNEQFF TGTGCCTGGAGTAGCGGGGGGAGCTCCTACAATGAGCAGTTCTTC
- few TRBJ2-7 TRBV18 CASSTRDKTYEQYF TGTGCCAGCTCAACTCGTGACAAAACCTACGAGCAGTACTTC
TRBD1 - TRBJ2-5 TRBV5-1 CASSLTGGGETQYF TGCGCCAGCAGCTTAACAGGGGGAGGCGAGACCCAGTACTTC
TRBD1 - TRBJ1-4 TRBV4-1 CASSPTYPDRGNEKLFF TGCGCCAGCAGCCCCACGTACCCCGACAGGGGGAATGAAAAACTGTTTTTT
- - TRBJ1-1 TRBV6-1 CASSEVAGGSTEAFF TGTGCCAGCAGTGAAGTGGCGGGTGGGAGCACTGAAGCTTTCTTT
TRBD2 - TRBJ2-3 TRBV9 CASSPRGGGATDTQYF TGTGCCAGCAGCCCCCGGGGCGGGGGGGCAACAGATACGCAGTATTTT
TRBD1 - TRBJ1-5 TRBV6-6 CASSYTGVNQPQHF TGTGCCAGCAGTTACACAGGGGTGAACCAGCCCCAGCATTTT
- - TRBJ1-5 TRBV6-1 CASSAEASNQPQHF TGTGCCAGCAGTGCCGAAGCTTCCAATCAGCCCCAGCATTTT
- once TRBJ1-3 TRBV28 CASSRPGQGLSGNTIYF TGTGCCAGCAGTCGCCCGGGACAAGGTCTCTCTGGAAACACCATATATTTT
TRBD2 - TRBJ2-1 TRBV4-2 CASSVRAGGYNEQFF TGTGCCAGCAGCGTGAGAGCGGGAGGGTACAATGAGCAGTTCTTC
- - TRBJ1-2 TRBV9 CASSVDRASFYGYTF TGTGCCAGCAGCGTAGACAGGGCCTCCTTCTATGGCTACACCTTC
TRBD1 once TRBJ1-2 TRBV5-4 CASSPGTERGYTF TGTGCCAGCAGCCCCGGGACAGAGAGGGGCTACACCTTC
TRBD2 - TRBJ2-3 TRBV19 CASSIRRPSGRRGEDTQYF TGTGCCAGTAGTATAAGAAGGCCTAGCGGGAGACGGGGCGAAGATACGCAGTATTTT